These 25 T cell receptor beta chains were all obtained from the same sample, sequenced in a study of cytomegalovirus exposure and HLA in healthy donors. The study ran its PCR with 60 Vbeta and 13 Jbeta primers. The assay was immunoSEQ multiplex PCR, and TCRdb's table has in-frame clones only and misses some. This repertoire shows under 200,000 clones, about 82% found once; its top ten account for around 0.71%. The sample consisted of PBMCs. The receptors here all came from a female donor in good health and CMV-seronegative.

This rearrangement joins TRBV5-6 to TRBJ2-5; TRBD2 agrees at 9 bases. The germline V gene encodes CDR1 SGHDT and CDR2 YYEEEE. V lost 0 bases and J lost 2; bases outside the gene matches: 8. The length of the CDR3 is 17 residues. CDR3 nucleotides: TGTGCCAGCAGCTTGGCCGGAGCGGGGGGACTGCAAGAGACCCAGTACTTC. The encoded protein is CASSLAGAGGLQETQYF.

The V and J genes are TRBV27 and TRBJ1-2; D remains ambiguous. The CDR3 is 18 residues long. CDR1 and CDR2 from the germline V gene are MNHEY and SMNVEV (reference sequence). The V gene lost 7 bases and the J gene lost 8 bases, with 32 bases spanning the gap. CDR3 in amino acids: CASTALWSGNGFFGGYTF. CDR3 bases: TGTGCCAGCACCGCCCTTTGGAGCGGAAACGGATTCTTCGGCGGCTACACCTTC.

CDR3 sequence: CASSLGDRNTEAFF. The CDR3 DNA reads as TGCGCCAGCAGCTTGGGGGACAGGAACACTGAAGCTTTCTTT. The chain couples TRBV5-1 to TRBJ1-1; TRBD1 matches at 7 bases. Per the germline V gene, CDR1 is SGHRS and CDR2 is YFSETQ. The CDR3 consists of 14 residues. V dropped 0 bases and J dropped 1; count of bases not matched to a gene: 0.

The V call is TRBV6-1, the J call TRBJ1-5; 9 bases fit TRBD1. The germline V gene has CDR1 MNHNS and CDR2 SASEGT. The CDR3 is 14 amino acids. V lost 7 bases, J lost 4 bases, and 5 bases stayed unmatched. The CDR3 nucleotides are TGTGCCAGCACGAGGACAGGGGAAAATCAGCCCCAGCATTTT. Amino acid sequence: CASTRTGENQPQHF.

V gene TRBV11-2 combines with J gene TRBJ1-2; D is unresolved. This CDR3 comprises 16 residues. Germline assignment: CDR1 SGHAT and CDR2 FQNNGV. V lost 0 bases and J 6 bases, leaving 17 bases between the germline ends. The CDR3 reads CASSLEVTTLGDGYTF. In DNA form, the CDR3 reads TGTGCCAGCAGCTTAGAGGTCACGACATTGGGAGATGGCTACACCTTC.

In its sample, this clone was seen once. CDR3 in amino acids: CASSAQGAGYGYTF. The CDR3 bases are TGTGCCAGCAGTGCACAGGGGGCCGGCTATGGCTACACCTTC. J is TRBJ1-2 and V is TRBV6-4; 9 bases are shared with TRBD1. V lost 4 bases, J lost 4 bases, and 4 bases stayed unmatched. The CDR3 has 14 residues. Per germline, CDR1 MRHNA and CDR2 SNTAGT.

In this sample, this clone turned up once. The chain combines TRBV4-2 with TRBJ2-5, with TRBD2 matching 10 bases. Unmatched junction bases numbered 18, after V lost 1 base and J lost 7 bases. The CDR3 sequence is 19 residues long. CDR1 and CDR2 (germline): LGHNA, YNFKEQ. The CDR3 DNA follows: TGTGCCAGCAGCCAAGTGGAAATAGCGGGAGGCCGGAGACGAGGGACCCAGTACTTC. Translating gives CASSQVEIAGGRRRGTQYF.

This sequence joins TRBV27 and TRBJ2-1; TRBD2 is a possible D gene (5 bases). This CDR3 contains 16 residues. The germline CDR1 and CDR2 sequences are MNHEY and SMNVEV (reference sequence). Trimming took off 3 bases at V and 7 bases at J, with 19 bases between the two ends. CDR3 coding DNA: TGTGCCAGCAGTTTGATCGGGATCAGCTATACGAATGAGCAGTTCTTC. The encoded protein is CASSLIGISYTNEQFF.

This clone was picked up a small number of times. This sequence joins TRBV7-6 and TRBJ2-5, with a tentative D call TRBD2 (5 bases). The CDR3 loop spans 16 amino acids. Germline CDR1 reads SGHVS; CDR2 reads FNYEAQ. Trimming removed 3 bases at V and 5 bases at J, with 19 bases between. CDR3 sequence reads: CASSLNGLKERETQYF. The CDR3 bases are TGTGCCAGCAGCTTGAACGGACTGAAGGAACGGGAGACCCAGTACTTC.

The CDR3 is CASSLRRGGTGELFF. In nucleotides, the CDR3 is TGTGCCAGCAGCTTAAGGCGGGGGGGCACCGGGGAGCTGTTTTTT. The chain recombines TRBV7-9 with TRBJ2-2; 9 nucleotides agree with TRBD2. Germline assignment: CDR1 SEHNR and CDR2 FQNEAQ (reference sequence). Trimming cost V 2 bases and J 4 bases; bases outside gene matches: 2. CDR3 length: 15 residues.

In its sample, this clone was seen a few times. This chain links TRBV6-1 with TRBJ2-1, with D possibly TRBD2 on 6 matching bases. Germline assignment: CDR1 MNHNS and CDR2 SASEGT. Trimming removed 6 bases at V and 3 bases at J, with 15 bases between. The CDR3 length is 15 residues. The CDR3 bases are TGTGCCAGCAGAGCCGGGACTCAGATCTACAATGAGCAGTTCTTC. Amino acid sequence: CASRAGTQIYNEQFF.

This sequence joins TRBV5-1 and TRBJ2-4; 8 nucleotides match TRBD1. The CDR3 extends over 14 amino acids. V was clipped by 4 bases and J by 5 bases; unmatched bases: 5. Germline V gene data show CDR1 as SGHRS and CDR2 as YFSETQ. This chain's CDR3 is CASSPDRVENIQYF. The CDR3 nucleotides read TGCGCCAGCAGCCCGGACAGGGTCGAAAACATTCAGTACTTC. Variable domain in full (rest from reference TRBV5-1 and TRBJ2-4): KAGVTQTPRYLIKTRGQQVTLSCSPISGHRSVSWYQQTPGQGLQFLFEYFSETQRNKGNFPGRFSGRQFSNSRSEMNVSTLELGDSALYLCASSPDRVENIQYFGAGTRLSVL.

V is TRBV30 and J is TRBJ1-5; tentative D call: TRBD1 (5 bases). CDR1 and CDR2 from the germline V gene are GTSNPN and SVGIG (reference sequence). There are 15 residues in the CDR3. V lost 1 base to trimming and J lost 8 bases, with 18 bases between them. CDR3 protein: CAWSGGSGGEKPQHF. The CDR3 DNA is TGTGCCTGGAGTGGTGGCTCGGGGGGTGAGAAGCCCCAGCATTTT.

On this clone: At one end the junction does not follow the germline gene, possibly because of a read error. CDR3 sequence: CASSPMGGTGELFF. The CDR3 nucleotides read TGTGCTAGCAGCCCTATGGGGGGCACCGGGGAGCTGTTTTTT. The J gene is TRBJ2-2, the V gene TRBV7-7; maybe TRBD2 (6 bases). CDR3 length equals 14 residues. Germline V lookup: CDR1 SSHAT, CDR2 FNYEAQ (reference sequence).

The chain couples TRBV7-9 to TRBJ1-2; the match to TRBD1 covers 7 bases. CDR3 length: 14 amino acids. CDR1 is SEHNR, CDR2 FQNEAQ, per germline (reference sequence). V shed 1 base, J shed 8 bases, and the junction held 7 bases outside the gene matches. CDR3 region: CASSLDQGVGGYTF. CDR3 coding DNA: TGTGCCAGCAGCTTAGATCAGGGGGTTGGAGGCTACACCTTC. Full variable domain (rest looked up from reference TRBV7-9 and TRBJ1-2): DTGVSQNPRHKITKRGQNVTFRCDPISEHNRLYWYRQTLGQGPEFLTYFQNEAQLEKSRLLSDRFSAERPKGSFSTLEIQRTEQGDSAMYLCASSLDQGVGGYTFGSGTRLTVV.

In this sample, this clone turned up a few times. The V and J genes are TRBV11-3 and TRBJ2-2; the D is unclear. Germline V gene lookup returns CDR1 SGHNT and CDR2 YENEEA. The CDR3 runs to 13 residues. V lost 4 bases and J 6 bases, leaving 9 bases between the germline ends. CDR3 DNA sequence: TGTGCCAGCAGCTCAAGCGTTCCCGGGGAGCTGTTTTTT. This gives the protein CASSSSVPGELFF.

V and J are TRBV27 and TRBJ2-3; D is uncertain. The CDR3 is 13 amino acids. CDR1 MNHEY and CDR2 SMNVEV come from the germline V gene (reference sequence). V lost 5 bases to trimming and J lost 4 bases, with 10 bases between them. The CDR3 region has the DNA TGTGCCAGCAGTAGAGTACGTGCAGATACGCAGTATTTT. Protein sequence: CASSRVRADTQYF.

The rearrangement uses TRBV27 and TRBJ2-7, with unresolved D. The CDR3 spans 11 residues. The germline V gene encodes CDR1 MNHEY and CDR2 SMNVEV (reference sequence). Trimming took off 4 bases at V and 4 bases at J, with 5 bases between the two ends. CDR3 sequence (DNA): TGTGCCAGCAGTTCCATTTACGAGCAGTACTTC. As protein: CASSSIYEQYF.

The rearrangement uses TRBV19 and TRBJ2-2, with D possibly matching TRBD2 (7 bases). The CDR3 consists of 15 residues. Germline values: CDR1 LNHDA, CDR2 SQIVND (reference sequence). Trimming removed 0 bases from V and 7 bases from J, with 12 bases in between. In DNA, the CDR3 is TGTGCCAGTAGTATAGATCGGGGGGCAGACGGGGAGCTGTTTTTT. Amino acid sequence: CASSIDRGADGELFF.

The V and J genes are TRBV5-1 and TRBJ2-1; a possible D gene is TRBD1 (6 bases). CDR1 and CDR2 (germline): SGHRS, YFSETQ. V was shortened by 3 bases and J by 7 bases, with 11 bases between the two germline ends. The CDR3 has 13 residues. The CDR3 sequence is CASSSKQGNEQFF. The DNA for the CDR3 is TGCGCCAGCAGCTCGAAACAGGGTAATGAGCAGTTCTTC.

The chain combines TRBV6-1 with TRBJ2-7; perhaps TRBD1 as D (5 bases). This CDR3 comprises 15 residues. The germline V gene encodes CDR1 MNHNS and CDR2 SASEGT. Trimming took 5 bases from V and 1 from J, leaving 15 bases between them. For the CDR3, the DNA is TGTGCCAGCAGTTTGACAGCATACTCATCCTACGAGCAGTACTTC. Its protein is CASSLTAYSSYEQYF.

The CDR3 reads CASSLSGVVQGYTF. The DNA of the CDR3 is TGCGCCAGCAGCTTGTCCGGGGTTGTACAGGGCTACACCTTC. V is TRBV5-1 and J is TRBJ1-2; no clear D. The CDR3 is 14 residues long. CDR1 SGHRS and CDR2 YFSETQ come from the germline V gene. The V end was cut by 1 base, the J end by 8 bases, with 15 bases between.

The chain carries TRBV30 and TRBJ2-2; D is undetermined. Trimming took off 5 bases at V and 7 bases at J, with 8 bases between the two ends. Germline V gene sequence: CDR1 GTSNPN, CDR2 SVGIG (reference sequence). The length of the CDR3 is 11 residues. The CDR3 loop is CAWESGGELFF. The CDR3 nucleotides are TGTGCCTGGGAGTCGGGCGGGGAGCTGTTTTTT.

The chain uses TRBV7-9 and TRBJ2-3; 10 bases are a match to TRBD1. The V gene's germline CDR1 is SEHNR and CDR2 FQNEAQ (reference sequence). This CDR3 is built from 15 residues. V lost 5 bases and J lost 2; bases outside the gene matches: 4. In DNA, the CDR3 is TGTGCCAGCAGCCCTGGGACAGGGGTCACAGATACGCAGTATTTT. Amino acids: CASSPGTGVTDTQYF. Drawing the rest from reference TRBV7-9 and TRBJ2-3, the complete variable domain is DTGVSQNPRHKITKRGQNVTFRCDPISEHNRLYWYRQTLGQGPEFLTYFQNEAQLEKSRLLSDRFSAERPKGSFSTLEIQRTEQGDSAMYLCASSPGTGVTDTQYFGPGTRLTVL.

In regard to this clone: The germline gene is not matched at one end of the junction; a read error may be the cause. This chain links TRBV11-1 with TRBJ2-2; 8 bases are a match to TRBD2. The CDR3 length is 14 residues. Germline-derived CDR1 and CDR2 are SGHAT and FQDESV (reference sequence). The CDR3 here is CASSSRGAAGELLF. DNA for the CDR3: TGTGCCAGCAGCTCGCGGGGGGCCGCCGGGGAGCTGCTTTTT.